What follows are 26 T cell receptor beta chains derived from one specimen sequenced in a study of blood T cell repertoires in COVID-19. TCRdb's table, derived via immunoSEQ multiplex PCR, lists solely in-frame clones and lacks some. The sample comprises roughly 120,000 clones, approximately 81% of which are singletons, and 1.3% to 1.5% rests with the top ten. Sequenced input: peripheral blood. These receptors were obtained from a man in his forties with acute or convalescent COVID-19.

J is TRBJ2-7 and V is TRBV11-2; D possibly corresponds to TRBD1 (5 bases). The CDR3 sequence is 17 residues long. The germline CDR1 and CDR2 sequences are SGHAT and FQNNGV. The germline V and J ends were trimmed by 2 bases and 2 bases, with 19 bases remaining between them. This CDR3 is CASSLFPRGRAPYEQYF. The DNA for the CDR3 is TGTGCCAGCAGCTTATTTCCCAGAGGCAGGGCCCCCTACGAGCAGTACTTC.

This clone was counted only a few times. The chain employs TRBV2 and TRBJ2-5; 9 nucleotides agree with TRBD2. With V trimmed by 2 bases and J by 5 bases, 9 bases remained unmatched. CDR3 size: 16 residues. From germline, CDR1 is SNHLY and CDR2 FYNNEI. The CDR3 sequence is CASSEFAGGPRETQYF. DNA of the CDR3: TGTGCCAGCAGTGAATTTGCGGGAGGGCCTAGGGAGACCCAGTACTTC. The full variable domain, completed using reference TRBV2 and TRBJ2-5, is EPEVTQTPSHQVTQMGQEVILRCVPISNHLYFYWYRQILGQKVEFLVSFYNNEISEKSEIFDDQFSVERPDGSNFTLKIRSTKLEDSAMYFCASSEFAGGPRETQYFGPGTRLLVL.

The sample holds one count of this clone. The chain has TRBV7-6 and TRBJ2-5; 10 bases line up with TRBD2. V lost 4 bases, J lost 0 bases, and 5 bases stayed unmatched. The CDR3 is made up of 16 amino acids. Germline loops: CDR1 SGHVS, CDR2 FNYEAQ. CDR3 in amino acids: CASSSLAGGHQETQYF. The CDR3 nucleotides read TGTGCCAGCAGCTCCTTAGCGGGGGGCCACCAAGAGACCCAGTACTTC.

CDR3 residues: CSVEAPQIYNEQFF. Written as DNA, the CDR3 is TGCAGCGTTGAAGCTCCACAGATATACAATGAGCAGTTCTTC. The V and J genes are TRBV29-1 and TRBJ2-1; no definite D call. Deletions cut 1 base from V and 4 bases from J, with 11 bases between. The CDR3 totals 14 residues. Germline assignment: CDR1 SQVTM and CDR2 ANQGSEA.

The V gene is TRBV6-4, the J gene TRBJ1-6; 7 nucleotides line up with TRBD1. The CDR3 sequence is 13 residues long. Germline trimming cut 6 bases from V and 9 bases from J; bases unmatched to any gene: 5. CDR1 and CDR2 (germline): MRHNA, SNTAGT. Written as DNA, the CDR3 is TGTGCCAGCAGCAAGCGACAGGGTTCACCCCTCCACTTT. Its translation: CASSKRQGSPLHF.

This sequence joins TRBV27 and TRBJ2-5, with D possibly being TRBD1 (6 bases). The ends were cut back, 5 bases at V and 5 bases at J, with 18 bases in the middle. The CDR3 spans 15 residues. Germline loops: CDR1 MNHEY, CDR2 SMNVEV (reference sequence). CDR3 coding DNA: TGTGCCAGCAGTCGTAGGGGGACACTCCCCGAGACCCAGTACTTC. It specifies CASSRRGTLPETQYF.

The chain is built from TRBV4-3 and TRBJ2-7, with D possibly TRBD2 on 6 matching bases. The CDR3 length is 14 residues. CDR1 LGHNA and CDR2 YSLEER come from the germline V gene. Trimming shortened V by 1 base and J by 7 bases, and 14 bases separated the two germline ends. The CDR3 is CASSQASQAGEQYF. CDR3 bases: TGCGCCAGCAGCCAAGCATCACAGGCGGGGGAGCAGTACTTC.

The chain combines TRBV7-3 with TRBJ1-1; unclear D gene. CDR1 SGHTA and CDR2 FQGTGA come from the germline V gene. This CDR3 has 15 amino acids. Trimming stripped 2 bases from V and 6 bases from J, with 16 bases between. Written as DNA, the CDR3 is TGTGCCAGCAGCTTAGATGCGGGCGGAGGAGCTGAAGCTTTCTTT. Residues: CASSLDAGGGAEAFF.

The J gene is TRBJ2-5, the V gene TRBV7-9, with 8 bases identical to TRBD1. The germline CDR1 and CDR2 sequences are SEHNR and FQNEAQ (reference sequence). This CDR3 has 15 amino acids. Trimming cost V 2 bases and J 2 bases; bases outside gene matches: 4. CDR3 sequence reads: CASSLSNRGQETQYF. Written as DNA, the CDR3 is TGTGCCAGCAGCTTATCCAACAGGGGGCAAGAGACCCAGTACTTC. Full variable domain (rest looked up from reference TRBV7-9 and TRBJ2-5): DTGVSQNPRHKITKRGQNVTFRCDPISEHNRLYWYRQTLGQGPEFLTYFQNEAQLEKSRLLSDRFSAERPKGSFSTLEIQRTEQGDSAMYLCASSLSNRGQETQYFGPGTRLLVL.

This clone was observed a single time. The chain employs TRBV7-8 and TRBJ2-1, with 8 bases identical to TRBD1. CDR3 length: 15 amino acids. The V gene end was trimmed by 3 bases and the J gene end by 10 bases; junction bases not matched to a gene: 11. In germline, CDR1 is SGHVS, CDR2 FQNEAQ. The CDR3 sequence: CASSFYPGQVQEQFF. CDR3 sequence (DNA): TGTGCCAGCAGCTTTTATCCGGGACAGGTCCAGGAGCAGTTCTTC.

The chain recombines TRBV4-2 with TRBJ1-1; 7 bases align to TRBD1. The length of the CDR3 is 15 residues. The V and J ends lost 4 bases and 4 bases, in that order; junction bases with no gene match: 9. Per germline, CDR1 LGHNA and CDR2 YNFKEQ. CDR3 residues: CASSPDREAGTEAFF. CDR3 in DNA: TGTGCCAGCAGCCCCGACAGGGAGGCAGGCACTGAAGCTTTCTTT.

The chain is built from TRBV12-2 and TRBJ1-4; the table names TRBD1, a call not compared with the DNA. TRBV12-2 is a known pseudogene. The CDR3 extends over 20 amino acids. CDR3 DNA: TGTGCAAGTCGCTTAAGGGGCCCGAGCAACCAGGGGGCAGGTGTTGAAAAACTGTTTTTT. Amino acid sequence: CASRLRGPSNQGAGVEKLFF.

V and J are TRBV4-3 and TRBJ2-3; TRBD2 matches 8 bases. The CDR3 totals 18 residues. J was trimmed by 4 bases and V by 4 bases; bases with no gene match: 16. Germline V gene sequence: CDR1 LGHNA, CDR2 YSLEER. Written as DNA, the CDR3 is TGCGCCAGCAGCCCTAACGGTGGGCTAGCGGGCGTCGCAGATACGCAGTATTTT. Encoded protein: CASSPNGGLAGVADTQYF.

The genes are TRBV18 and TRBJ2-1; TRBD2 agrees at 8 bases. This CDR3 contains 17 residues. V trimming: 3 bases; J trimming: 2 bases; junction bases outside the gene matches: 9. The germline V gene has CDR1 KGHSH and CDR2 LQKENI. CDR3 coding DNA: TGTGCCAGCTCACCGTGGAAGCGGGAGCCTACCTACAATGAGCAGTTCTTC. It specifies CASSPWKREPTYNEQFF. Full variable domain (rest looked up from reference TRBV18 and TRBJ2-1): NAGVMQNPRHLVRRRGQEARLRCSPMKGHSHVYWYRQLPEEGLKFMVYLQKENIIDESGMPKERFSAEFPKEGPSILRIQQVVRGDSAAYFCASSPWKREPTYNEQFFGPGTRLTVL.

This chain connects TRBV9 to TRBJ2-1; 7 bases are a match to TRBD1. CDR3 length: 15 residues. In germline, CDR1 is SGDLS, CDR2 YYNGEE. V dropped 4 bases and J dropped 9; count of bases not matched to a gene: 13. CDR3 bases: TGTGCCAGCAGCATACAGGGGTCGGAGGCGGCTGAGCAGTTCTTC. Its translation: CASSIQGSEAAEQFF.

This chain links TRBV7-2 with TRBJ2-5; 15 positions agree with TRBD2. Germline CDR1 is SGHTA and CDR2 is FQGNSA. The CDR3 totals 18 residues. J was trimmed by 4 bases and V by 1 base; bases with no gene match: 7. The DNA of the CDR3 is TGTGCCAGCAGCTTAGGAGGACTAGCGGGAGGGAAAGGAGAGACCCAGTACTTC. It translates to CASSLGGLAGGKGETQYF.

In nucleotides, the CDR3 is TGTGCCAGCAGTGAACCAGGGAACTACGGGGAGCTGTTTTTT. It encodes CASSEPGNYGELFF. The V gene is TRBV25-1, the J gene TRBJ2-2; perhaps TRBD1 as D (5 bases). This CDR3 has 14 amino acids. CDR1 MGHDK and CDR2 SYGVNS come from the germline V gene. V lost 2 bases, J lost 7 bases, and 11 bases lay in between.

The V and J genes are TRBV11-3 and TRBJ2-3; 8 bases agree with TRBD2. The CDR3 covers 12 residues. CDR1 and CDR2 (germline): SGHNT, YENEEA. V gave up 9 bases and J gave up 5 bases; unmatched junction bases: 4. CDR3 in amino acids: CASAAGGDTQYF. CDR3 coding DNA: TGTGCCAGTGCCGCGGGAGGAGATACGCAGTATTTT.

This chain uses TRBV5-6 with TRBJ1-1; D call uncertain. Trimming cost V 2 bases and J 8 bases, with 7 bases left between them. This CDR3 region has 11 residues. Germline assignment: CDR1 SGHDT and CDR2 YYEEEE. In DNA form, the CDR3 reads TGTGCCAGCAGCTTATCCCCGGAAGCTTTCTTT. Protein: CASSLSPEAFF.

CDR3 sequence (DNA): TGTGCCAGCAGCTATCAGGGTCTCGAGTTTGACGAGCAGTACTTC. As protein: CASSYQGLEFDEQYF. The gene calls are TRBV21-1 and TRBJ2-7; the listed D gene, TRBD1, was not tested against the DNA. TRBV21-1 is listed as a pseudogene. There are 15 residues in the CDR3.

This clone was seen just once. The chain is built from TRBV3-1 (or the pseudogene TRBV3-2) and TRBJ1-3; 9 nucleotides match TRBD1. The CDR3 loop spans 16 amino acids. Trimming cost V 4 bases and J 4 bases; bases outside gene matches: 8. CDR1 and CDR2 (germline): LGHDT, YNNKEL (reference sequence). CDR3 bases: TGTGCCAGCAGCCTTAGGACAGGGGCGAGGGGAAACACCATATATTTT. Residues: CASSLRTGARGNTIYF.

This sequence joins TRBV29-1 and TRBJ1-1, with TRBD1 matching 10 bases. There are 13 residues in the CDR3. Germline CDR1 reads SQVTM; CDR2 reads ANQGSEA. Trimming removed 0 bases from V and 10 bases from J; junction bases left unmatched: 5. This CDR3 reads CSVEEGQGRRAFF. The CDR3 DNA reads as TGCAGCGTTGAAGAGGGACAGGGGAGACGAGCTTTCTTT.

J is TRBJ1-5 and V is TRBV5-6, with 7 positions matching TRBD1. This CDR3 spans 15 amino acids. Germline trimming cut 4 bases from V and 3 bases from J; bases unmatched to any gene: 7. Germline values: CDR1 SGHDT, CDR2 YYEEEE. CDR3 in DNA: TGTGCCAGCAGCCTCTTGGGACAGAACAATCAGCCCCAGCATTTT. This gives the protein CASSLLGQNNQPQHF.

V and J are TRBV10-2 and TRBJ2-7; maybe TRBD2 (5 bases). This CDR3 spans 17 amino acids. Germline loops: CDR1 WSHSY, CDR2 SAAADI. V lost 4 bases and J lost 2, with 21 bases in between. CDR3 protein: CASSASRPQRATYEQYF. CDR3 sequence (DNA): TGCGCCAGCAGTGCCTCTAGACCCCAGAGGGCGACCTACGAGCAGTACTTC.

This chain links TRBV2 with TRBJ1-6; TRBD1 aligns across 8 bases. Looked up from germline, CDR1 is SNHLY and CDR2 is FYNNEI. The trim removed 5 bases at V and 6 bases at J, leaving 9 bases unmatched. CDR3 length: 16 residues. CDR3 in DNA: TGTGCCAGCAGTTCACAGGGGGGCTTTATTAATTCACCCCTCCACTTT. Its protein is CASSSQGGFINSPLHF.

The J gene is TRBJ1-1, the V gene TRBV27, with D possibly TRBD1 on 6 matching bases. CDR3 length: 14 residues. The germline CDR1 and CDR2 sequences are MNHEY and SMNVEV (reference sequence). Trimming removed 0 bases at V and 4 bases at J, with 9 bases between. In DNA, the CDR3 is TGTGCCAGCAGTTTATCGATAGGGGGCACTGAAGCTTTCTTT. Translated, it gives CASSLSIGGTEAFF.